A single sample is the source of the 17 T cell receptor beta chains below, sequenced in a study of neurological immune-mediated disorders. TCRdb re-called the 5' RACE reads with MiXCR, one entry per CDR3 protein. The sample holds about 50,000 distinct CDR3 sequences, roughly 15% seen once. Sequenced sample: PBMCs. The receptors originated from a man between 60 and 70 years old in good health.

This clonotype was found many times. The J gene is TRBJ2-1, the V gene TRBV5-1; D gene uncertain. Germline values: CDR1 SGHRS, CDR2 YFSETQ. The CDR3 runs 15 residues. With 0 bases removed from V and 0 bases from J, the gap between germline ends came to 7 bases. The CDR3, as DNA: TGCGCCAGCAGCTTGGAACAGAGCTCCTACAATGAGCAGTTCTTC. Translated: CASSLEQSSYNEQFF.

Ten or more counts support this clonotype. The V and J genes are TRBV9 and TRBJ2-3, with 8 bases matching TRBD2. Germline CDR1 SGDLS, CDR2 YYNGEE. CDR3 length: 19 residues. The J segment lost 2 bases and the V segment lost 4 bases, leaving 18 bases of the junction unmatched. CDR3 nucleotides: TGTGCCAGCAGCCCTCGGGGTAGCGGGACTTCTGTGACCACAGATACGCAGTATTTT. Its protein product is CASSPRGSGTSVTTDTQYF.

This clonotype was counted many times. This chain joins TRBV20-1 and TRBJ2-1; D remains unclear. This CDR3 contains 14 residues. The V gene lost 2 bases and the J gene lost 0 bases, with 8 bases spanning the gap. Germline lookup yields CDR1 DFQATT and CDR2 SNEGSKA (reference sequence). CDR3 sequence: CSARPQPSYNEQFF. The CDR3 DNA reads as TGCAGTGCTAGACCGCAACCCTCCTACAATGAGCAGTTCTTC.

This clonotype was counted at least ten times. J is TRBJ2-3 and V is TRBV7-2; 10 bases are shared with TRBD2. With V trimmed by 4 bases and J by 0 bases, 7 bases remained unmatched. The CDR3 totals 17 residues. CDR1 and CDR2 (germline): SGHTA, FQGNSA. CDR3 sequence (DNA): TGTGCCAGCAGCTCACGCGGACTAGCGGCTAGCACAGATACGCAGTATTTT. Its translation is CASSSRGLAASTDTQYF.

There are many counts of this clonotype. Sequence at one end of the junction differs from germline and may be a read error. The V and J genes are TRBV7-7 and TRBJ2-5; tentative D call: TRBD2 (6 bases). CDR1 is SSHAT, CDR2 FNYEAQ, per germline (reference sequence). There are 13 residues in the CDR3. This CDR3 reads CASSPPGGETQYF. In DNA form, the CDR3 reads TGTGCTAGCAGCCCACCCGGGGGAGAGACCCAGTACTTC.

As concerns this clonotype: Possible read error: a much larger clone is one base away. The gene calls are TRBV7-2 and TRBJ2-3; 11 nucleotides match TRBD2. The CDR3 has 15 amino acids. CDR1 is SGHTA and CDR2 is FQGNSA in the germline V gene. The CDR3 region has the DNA TGTGCCAGCAAAGGGACTAGCGGTAGCACAGATACGAAGTATTTT. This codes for CASKGTSGSTDTKYF.

Written as DNA, the CDR3 is TGTGCCAGCAGCTTAGATCCCAGCTACAATGAGCAGTATTTT. Its protein product is CASSLDPSYNEQYF. This chain joins TRBV7-2 and TRBJ2-3; D not resolved. Trimming took 1 base from V and 11 from J, leaving 16 bases between them. CDR3 length: 14 residues. Germline V lookup: CDR1 SGHTA, CDR2 FQGNSA. The full variable domain, its missing parts supplied by reference TRBV7-2 and TRBJ2-3, is GAGVSQSPSNKVTEKGKDVELRCDPISGHTALYWYRQSLGQGLEFLIYFQGNSAPDKSGLPSDRFSAERTGGSVSTLTIQRTQQEDSAVYLCASSLDPSYNEQYFGPGTRLTVL.

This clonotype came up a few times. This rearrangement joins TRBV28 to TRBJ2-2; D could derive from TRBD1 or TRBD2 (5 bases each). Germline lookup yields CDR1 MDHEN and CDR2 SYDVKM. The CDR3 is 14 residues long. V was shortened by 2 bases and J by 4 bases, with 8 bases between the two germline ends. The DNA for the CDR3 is TGTGCCAGCAGTTTAGGGACCCTCACCGGGGAGCTGTTTTTT. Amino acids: CASSLGTLTGELFF.

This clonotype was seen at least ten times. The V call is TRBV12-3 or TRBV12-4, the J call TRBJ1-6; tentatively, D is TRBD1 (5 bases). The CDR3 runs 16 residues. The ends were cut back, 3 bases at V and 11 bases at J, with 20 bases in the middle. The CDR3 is CASSFDRPRAGPPLHF. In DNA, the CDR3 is TGTGCCAGCAGTTTCGACCGCCCCCGGGCAGGGCCACCCCTCCACTTT.

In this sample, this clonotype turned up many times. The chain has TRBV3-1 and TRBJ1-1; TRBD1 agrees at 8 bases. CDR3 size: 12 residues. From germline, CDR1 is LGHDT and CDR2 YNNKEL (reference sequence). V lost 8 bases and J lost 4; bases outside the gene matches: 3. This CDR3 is CASGTGGTEAFF. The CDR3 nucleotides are TGTGCCAGCGGTACAGGGGGCACTGAAGCTTTCTTT.

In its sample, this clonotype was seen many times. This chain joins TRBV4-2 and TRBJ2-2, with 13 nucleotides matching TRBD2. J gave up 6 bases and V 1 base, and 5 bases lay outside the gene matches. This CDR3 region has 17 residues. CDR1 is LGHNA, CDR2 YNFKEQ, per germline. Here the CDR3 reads CASSQVLAGGPAGELFF. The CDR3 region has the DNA TGTGCCAGCAGCCAAGTACTAGCGGGAGGGCCTGCCGGGGAGCTGTTTTTT.

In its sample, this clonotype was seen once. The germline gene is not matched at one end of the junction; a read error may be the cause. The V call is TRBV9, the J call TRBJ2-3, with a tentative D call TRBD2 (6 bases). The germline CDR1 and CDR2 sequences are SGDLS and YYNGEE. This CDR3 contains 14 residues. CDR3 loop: CASSGLAWTDTQYF. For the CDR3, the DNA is TGTGCGAGCAGCGGGCTGGCGTGGACAGATACGCAGTATTTT.

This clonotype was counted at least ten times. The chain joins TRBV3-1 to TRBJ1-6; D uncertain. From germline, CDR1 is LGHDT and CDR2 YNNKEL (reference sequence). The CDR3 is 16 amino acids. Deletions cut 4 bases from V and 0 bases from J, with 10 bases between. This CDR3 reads CASSLSLTSYNSPLHF. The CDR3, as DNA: TGTGCCAGCAGCCTGAGCCTCACCTCCTATAATTCACCCCTCCACTTT. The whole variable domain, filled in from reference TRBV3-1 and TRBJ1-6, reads DTAVSQTPKYLVTQMGNDKSIKCEQNLGHDTMYWYKQDSKKFLKIMFSYNNKELIINETVPNRFSPKSPDKAHLNLHINSLELGDSAVYFCASSLSLTSYNSPLHFGNGTRLTVT.

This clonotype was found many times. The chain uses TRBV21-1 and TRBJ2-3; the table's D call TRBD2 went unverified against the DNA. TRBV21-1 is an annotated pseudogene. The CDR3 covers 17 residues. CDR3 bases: TGTGCCAGCAGCAAAACTAGCGGGAGGGAGGGGCCAGATACGCAGTATTTT. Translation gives CASSKTSGREGPDTQYF.

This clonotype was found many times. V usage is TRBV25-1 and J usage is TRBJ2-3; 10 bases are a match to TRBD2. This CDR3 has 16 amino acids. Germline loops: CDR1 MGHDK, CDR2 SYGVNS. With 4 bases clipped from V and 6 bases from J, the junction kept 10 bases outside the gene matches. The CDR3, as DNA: TGTGCCAGCAGTGGTCCTCTAGCGGGAGCTTCGGATACGCAGTATTTT. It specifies CASSGPLAGASDTQYF. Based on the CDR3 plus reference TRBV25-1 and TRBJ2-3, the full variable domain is EADIYQTPRYLVIGTGKKITLECSQTMGHDKMYWYQQDPGMELHLIHYSYGVNSTEKGDLSSESTVSRIRTEHFPLTLESARPSHTSQYLCASSGPLAGASDTQYFGPGTRLTVL.

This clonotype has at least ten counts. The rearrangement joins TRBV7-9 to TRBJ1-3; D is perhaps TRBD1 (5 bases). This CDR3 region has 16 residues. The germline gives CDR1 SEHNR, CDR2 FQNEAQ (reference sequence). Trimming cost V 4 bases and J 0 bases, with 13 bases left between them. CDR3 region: CASSSQGLYSGNTIYF. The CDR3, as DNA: TGTGCCAGCAGCTCCCAGGGCCTATACTCTGGAAACACCATATATTTT.

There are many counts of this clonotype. CDR3 loop: CASSERDSGANVLTF. CDR3 nucleotide sequence: TGTGCCAGCAGTGAAAGGGACTCTGGGGCCAACGTCCTGACTTTC. This sequence joins TRBV6-5 and TRBJ2-6, with D unresolved. In germline, CDR1 is MNHEY, CDR2 SVGAGI. The CDR3 loop spans 15 amino acids. The germline V and J ends were trimmed by 5 bases and 0 bases, with 8 bases remaining between them.